This paragraph covers one T cell receptor beta chain sequence. What it binds is unknown. Per the germline V gene, CDR1 is MDHEN and CDR2 is SYDVKM. CDR3 size: 15 residues. V was pared by 6 bases and J by 0 bases, with 12 bases between. These data are taken from a study of STAT5B mutations in CD4+ large granular lymphocyte leukemia. Whole-study results and caveats: Without putative leukemic clones, patient CD4-sorted repertoires remained more clonal than healthy CD4+ repertoires.

As processed by the authors: Lowest detectable productive clonotype frequency was 2.59 x 10-5. The table came from immunoSEQ multiplex PCR; TCRdb's copy has only in-frame clones and leaves some out. V and J calls and clone size are those listed in that table; D and trimming were worked out from the DNA. Of about 40,000 clones listed, approximately 84% are singletons. The V call is TRBV28, the J call TRBJ1-5; D is unclear. This receptor was taken from a human donor in good health. The sample was CD4+ T cells from blood buffy coats. Written as DNA, the CDR3 is TGTGCCAGCAGCCTTCTGCTTGATAGCAATCAGCCCCAGCATTTT. This translates into CASSLLLDSNQPQHF.